This T cell receptor beta chain was sequenced during a study of Graves' ophthalmopathy and Graves' hyperthyroidism. As the template, RNA transcripts were used to amplify TCR beta CDR3 regions. An opening RT-PCR round employed HTBI primers and preceded a second-round multiplex PCR. TCRdb passed the multiplex PCR reads through MiXCR, listing each CDR3 protein once. The data hold some 160,000 distinct CDR3 sequences, with 39% observed a single time. This clonotype was counted at least ten times. PBMCs had their origin in fresh peripheral blood (roughly 9.3 ml). V was shortened by 5 bases and J by 3 bases, with 14 bases between the two germline ends. This CDR3 is 14 amino acids long. CDR1 is MNHEY and CDR2 is SVGAGI in the germline V gene.

The V call is TRBV6-5, the J call TRBJ2-7; TRBD2 might be the D (5 bases). The source of this sequence is a man under 40 with Graves' ophthalmopathy. Source material: peripheral blood. The CDR3 DNA reads as TGTGCCAGCAGTCCCCTGAACCGGGACTACGAGCAGTACTTC. This encodes CASSPLNRDYEQYF.